This T cell receptor beta chain is drawn from a study of T cell responses to AZD1222 COVID-19 vaccine (dated by TCRdb to about 2021). Notes on the research overall: A total of around 240 trial participants underwent TCR sequencing, of whom about 200 received two doses of AZD1222 and about 25 received two doses of the MenACWY control vaccine. Trial participants were enrolled by age into 18-55, 56-69 and 70-plus year subgroups, with 148, 28 and 57 TCR-sequenced participants respectively. Broader findings and caveats from the paper: In the small 56-69-year group, the increase in depth fell short of significance, most likely because of low power. Most participants were white British and females outnumbered males, and the authors suggested that clonal diversity may have been underestimated. Only six AZD1222 recipients were SARS-CoV-2 seropositive at baseline, limiting conclusions about previously exposed vaccinees. Epitopes outside the regions mutated in the B.1.351 and B.1.1.7 variants were reportedly recognized by nearly half of the unique spike-specific TCRs. The whole spike protein was spanned by vaccine-associated CD4 TCRs, and dominant responses were seen in regions 160-218 and 743-854. Spike-specific TCR breadth and depth rose significantly after two AZD1222 doses compared with day 0 and with MenACWY recipients. Because no day 14 peak-response samples were available, the repertoires could be characterized only after the peak T cell response.

As concerns this clone: What antigen it recognizes has not been identified. Per-nucleotide qualities are absent, and no much larger clonotype sits a single base away.

The CDR3 regions of human TCRbeta chains were analyzed by immunosequencing. The authors processed their data as follows. TCRs in the repertoires were matched against a reference library of SARS-CoV-2-specific TCRs that had been generated with the MIRA antigen-specificity platform. Breadth was defined as the fraction of unique TCRs that were SARS-CoV-2-associated, and depth was defined as the fraction of total T cells that were SARS-CoV-2-associated. Using the MIRA data, each spike-specific TCR was mapped to the spike region that the TCR reacts to and placed in a CD4 or CD8 class. Log10-transformed breadth and depth values were compared by one-way ANOVA with Sidak's multiple comparisons tests. The table comes from immuneACCESS by way of TCRdb, which keeps in-frame sequences with V and J called. Part of the clones is missing from these tables; in studies checked, under half for an unresolved V gene and the rest for unknown reasons. V, J and clone size were drawn from that table, and D and trimming were deduced from the DNA. This sample holds 100,000 to 150,000 clones; around 89% were observed only once. The ten largest clones represent over 8.5% of the sample.

In light of the paper, this sample's time point label describes: baseline before first vaccination. The treatment or condition label, read with the paper, signifies: meningococcal conjugate vaccine given as trial control. The vaccinee samples were drawn from two UK trials, COV001 and COV002, one of which was a single-blind randomized controlled phase 2/3 trial testing AZD1222 (ChAdOx1 nCoV-19) in healthy adults. For TCRbeta chain sequencing, PBMC samples from trial participants were taken at day 0 and at day 28 after the second dose. The trim is 4 bases for V and 0 bases for J, with a gap of 10 bases between the germline ends. Via the germline V gene, CDR1 is ENHRY and CDR2 SYGVKD. The CDR3 spans 14 residues, from the cysteine through the phenylalanine. Only the CDR3 portion is preserved as DNA: 42 bases, with reading frame beginning at the first base.

This clonotype was sampled from an adult in good health. The specimen comprised peripheral blood, sampled on day 0 of MenACWY control vaccination. In this chain, TRBV10-3 is recombined with TRBJ2-7, and the D gene may be TRBD1, 5 bases matching. Here the CDR3 is given as CAISGQSSSYEQYF. Here is the DNA: TGTGCCATCAGTGGACAGTCGAGCTCCTACGAGCAGTACTTC.